These 30 T cell receptor beta chains were all obtained from the same sample, sequenced in a study of chronic HIV infection and antiretroviral therapy. TCRdb independently ran MiXCR on the 5' RACE reads; one entry per CDR3 protein. The sample contains 40,000 to 50,000 distinct CDR3 sequences, 19% of which appear only once. What was sequenced was peripheral blood. The receptors here all came from an adult who had HIV and had not received antiretroviral therapy, or was an uninfected healthy control (not recorded which).

This chain joins TRBV20-1 and TRBJ2-5; D is uncertain. CDR3 size: 14 residues. The V gene lost 4 bases and the J gene lost 4 bases, with 16 bases spanning the gap. Germline V gives CDR1 DFQATT, CDR2 SNEGSKA (reference sequence). In DNA, the CDR3 is TGCAGTGCTAAGAAGGGAAGCCTCTCAGAGACCCAGTACTTC. Protein sequence: CSAKKGSLSETQYF.

The V and J genes are TRBV20-1 and TRBJ2-7; D is unclear. This CDR3 region has 12 residues. Trimming removed 7 bases at V and 2 bases at J, with 12 bases between. The germline CDR1 and CDR2 sequences are DFQATT and SNEGSKA (reference sequence). CDR3 sequence: CSGTYDPYEQYF. The CDR3 nucleotides are TGCAGTGGGACGTACGACCCCTACGAGCAGTACTTC.

The chain combines TRBV29-1 with TRBJ1-4, with 8 bases fitting TRBD1. Unmatched junction bases numbered 5, after V lost 4 bases and J lost 1 base. This CDR3 contains 15 residues. Germline loops: CDR1 SQVTM, CDR2 ANQGSEA. CDR3: CSVAARGLTNEKLFF. Here the CDR3 DNA reads TGCAGCGTTGCCGCCAGGGGGCTAACTAATGAAAAACTGTTTTTT.

The CDR3 DNA reads TGTGCCACGAAGACAGGGAATACTGAAGCTTTCTTT. This gives the protein CATKTGNTEAFF. J is TRBJ1-1 and V is TRBV6-5; 7 positions agree with TRBD1. This CDR3 is built from 12 residues. Per the germline V gene, CDR1 is MNHEY and CDR2 is SVGAGI. J gave up 5 bases and V 10 bases, and 7 bases lay outside the gene matches.

This clonotype was detected a few times. In DNA, the CDR3 is TGTGCCAGCAGTCTTCGGACAGGAAGGTCGGAGACCCAGTACTTC. Translating gives CASSLRTGRSETQYF. The chain links TRBV14 to TRBJ2-5; 7 bases map to TRBD1. J lost 5 bases, V lost 6 bases, and 12 bases had no gene match. In germline, CDR1 is SGHDN, CDR2 FVKESK. The CDR3 has 15 residues.

The rearrangement uses TRBV6-2 or TRBV6-3 and TRBJ2-2, with 7 bases identical to TRBD2. J was trimmed by 5 bases and V by 5 bases; bases with no gene match: 11. The length of the CDR3 is 16 residues. Germline lookup yields CDR1 MNHEY and CDR2 SVGEGT. The CDR3 spells CASSDRATSPTGELFF. The CDR3 nucleotides are TGTGCCAGCAGTGATCGCGCGACTAGCCCTACCGGGGAGCTGTTTTTT.

The rearrangement joins TRBV2 to TRBJ1-5, with 7 bases lining up with TRBD1. The CDR3 totals 16 residues. CDR1 is SNHLY and CDR2 is FYNNEI in the germline V gene. V lost 6 bases, J lost 0 bases, and 8 bases stayed unmatched. The CDR3 is CASSRDSEYSNQPQHF. CDR3 in DNA: TGTGCCAGCAGCCGGGACAGCGAATATAGCAATCAGCCCCAGCATTTT.

The chain links TRBV28 to TRBJ1-3, with D possibly matching TRBD1 (6 bases). V was cut by 3 bases and J by 1 base, with 16 bases left in between. Germline V gene sequence: CDR1 MDHEN, CDR2 SYDVKM. This CDR3 is built from 17 residues. The CDR3 sequence is CASSFLARGSSGNTIYF. CDR3 sequence (DNA): TGTGCCAGCAGTTTTTTGGCCAGGGGTAGTTCTGGAAACACCATATATTTT.

On this clonotype itself: Mismatch with germline at one junction end may stem from a read error. The rearrangement uses TRBV10-2 and TRBJ1-1; 11 bases align to TRBD1. CDR3 length: 14 residues. Germline assignment: CDR1 WSHSY and CDR2 SAAADI. CDR3 sequence reads: CASTGQGASTGAFF. The CDR3 nucleotides read TGCGCCAGCACCGGACAGGGGGCTTCCACTGGAGCTTTCTTT.

V usage is TRBV28 and J usage is TRBJ1-2, with D possibly matching TRBD1 (5 bases). The CDR3 consists of 16 residues. Trimming removed 3 bases at V and 1 base at J, with 15 bases between. CDR1 MDHEN and CDR2 SYDVKM come from the germline V gene. As DNA, the CDR3 is TGTGCCAGCAGTTTCCCGCGGCAGGGTCTTAACTATGGCTACACCTTC. This gives the protein CASSFPRQGLNYGYTF.

V gene TRBV9 combines with J gene TRBJ2-2; 9 positions match TRBD1. V was clipped by 6 bases and J by 7 bases; unmatched bases: 13. The CDR3 totals 16 residues. The germline gives CDR1 SGDLS, CDR2 YYNGEE. Here the CDR3 DNA reads TGTGCCAGCACCCGCGGGGACAGGGAGGTTGGCGGGGAGCTGTTTTTT. It is translated as CASTRGDREVGGELFF.

J is TRBJ2-7 and V is TRBV6-5; D possibly uses TRBD1 or TRBD2 (5 bases each). This CDR3 region has 14 residues. The V end lost 5 bases, the J end lost 1 base, and 12 bases lay between the germline ends. Germline lookup yields CDR1 MNHEY and CDR2 SVGAGI. The CDR3 region is CASSRDGLSYEQYF. In DNA form, the CDR3 reads TGTGCCAGCAGTCGGGACGGACTGTCCTACGAGCAGTACTTC.

This sequence joins TRBV4-2 and TRBJ2-4; the D is unclear. The germline gives CDR1 LGHNA, CDR2 YNFKEQ. The CDR3 has 16 amino acids. V shed 0 bases and J shed 0 bases, with 9 bases lying between them. The CDR3 protein is CASSQESTSAKNIQYF. The CDR3 region has the DNA TGTGCCAGCAGCCAAGAGTCGACTTCAGCCAAAAACATTCAGTACTTC.

The rearrangement uses TRBV10-2 and TRBJ2-3; TRBD2 aligns across 14 bases. CDR3 size: 20 residues. Germline V CDR1 and CDR2: WSHSY, SAAADI. Trimming at V came to 3 bases and at J to 1 base, leaving 12 bases not matched to a gene. DNA for the CDR3: TGCGCCAGCAGTGACCCCTCGGGACTAGCGGGAGAGGGTGGCACAGATACGCAGTATTTT. As protein: CASSDPSGLAGEGGTDTQYF.

As concerns this clonotype: The junction does not match germline at one end; this may be a read error. J is TRBJ1-2 and V is TRBV14; D is unclear. The germline CDR1 and CDR2 sequences are SGHDN and FVKESK. This CDR3 contains 14 residues. CDR3 sequence (DNA): TGTGCCAGCAGCCAAGGACCATTTAACTATGGCGACACCTTC. Protein product: CASSQGPFNYGDTF.

The V and J genes are TRBV5-5 and TRBJ2-1, with D perhaps matching TRBD2 (5 bases). The CDR3 has 17 residues. Germline V CDR1 and CDR2: SGHKS, YYEKEE (reference sequence). The ends were cut back, 4 bases at V and 2 bases at J, with 19 bases in the middle. The CDR3 DNA reads as TGTGCCAGCAGCCCATCACCGAGCGGTTCTACCTACAATGAGCAGTTCTTC. It encodes CASSPSPSGSTYNEQFF.

This clonotype occurred a few times. The chain carries TRBV29-1 and TRBJ2-3, with D perhaps matching TRBD1 or TRBD2 (5 bases each). The CDR3 length is 15 residues. The ends were cut back, 6 bases at V and 1 base at J, with 17 bases in the middle. The V gene's germline CDR1 is SQVTM and CDR2 ANQGSEA. The CDR3 DNA is TGCAGCGTGGGCCGTAGGGGAGCCGGCACAGATACGCAGTATTTT. Translating gives CSVGRRGAGTDTQYF.

This clonotype was counted only a few times. This rearrangement joins TRBV11-2 to TRBJ2-7, with TRBD2 matching 14 bases. The CDR3 runs to 15 residues. Looked up from germline, CDR1 is SGHAT and CDR2 is FQNNGV. The junction had 1 base not matched to a gene; V was cut back by 3 bases and J by 3 bases. For the CDR3, the DNA is TGTGCCAGCAGCTTTGGACTAGCGGGAGGCTACGAGCAGTACTTC. Amino acids: CASSFGLAGGYEQYF.

This chain joins TRBV20-1 and TRBJ2-4; 8 bases agree with TRBD2. The CDR3 loop spans 14 amino acids. The V gene's germline CDR1 is DFQATT and CDR2 SNEGSKA (reference sequence). J gave up 1 base and V 8 bases, and 7 bases lay outside the gene matches. The CDR3 region has the DNA TGCAGTCCTGGAGGCGGGGGGGCCAAAAACATTCAGTACTTC. Translating it yields CSPGGGGAKNIQYF.

A few counts support this clonotype. The chain couples TRBV7-2 to TRBJ2-1; no definite D call. Germline-derived CDR1 and CDR2 are SGHTA and FQGNSA. The CDR3 is made up of 11 amino acids. With 6 bases removed from V and 10 bases from J, the gap between germline ends came to 10 bases. The CDR3 is CASSWSWEQFF. The CDR3 nucleotides read TGTGCCAGCAGTTGGAGTTGGGAGCAGTTCTTC.

The gene calls are TRBV6-2 or TRBV6-3 and TRBJ2-7; D may be TRBD2 (6 bases). CDR1 and CDR2 from the germline V gene are MNHEY and SVGEGT. V was clipped by 4 bases and J by 2 bases, with 9 bases between them. This CDR3 is built from 13 residues. CDR3 residues: CASSSGRPYEQYF. CDR3 coding DNA: TGTGCCAGCAGTTCGGGGAGGCCCTACGAGCAGTACTTC.

V and J are TRBV11-3 and TRBJ1-2; 7 bases are a match to TRBD1. V shed 4 bases and J 6 bases; nucleotides not matched to a gene: 8. CDR1 is SGHNT, CDR2 YENEEA, per germline. This CDR3 region has 14 residues. For the CDR3, the DNA is TGTGCCAGCAGCTCTCCCGCCGGGACAGATGGCTACACCTTC. Translating gives CASSSPAGTDGYTF.

The sample holds one count of this clonotype. This sequence joins TRBV4-1 and TRBJ2-3; 9 bases are a match to TRBD1. Trimming removed 2 bases from V and 4 bases from J; junction bases left unmatched: 4. Germline V gene data show CDR1 as MGHRA and CDR2 as YSYEKL. This CDR3 has 15 residues. The CDR3 is CASSQRDREADTQYF. The CDR3 nucleotides are TGCGCCAGCAGCCAACGGGACAGGGAGGCAGATACGCAGTATTTT.

The V and J genes are TRBV5-1 and TRBJ2-1; TRBD2 agrees at 7 bases. The length of the CDR3 is 14 residues. After removal of 0 bases from V and 6 bases from J, the junction contained 3 bases not matched to a gene. Germline V lookup: CDR1 SGHRS, CDR2 YFSETQ. For the CDR3, the DNA is TGCGCCAGCAGCTTGGGGACTAGGAGCAATGAGCAGTTCTTC. Its translation: CASSLGTRSNEQFF.

This clonotype was seen a handful of times. The J gene is TRBJ2-1, the V gene TRBV5-1; D is uncertain. The CDR3 runs to 14 residues. With 4 bases removed from V and 4 bases from J, the gap between germline ends came to 12 bases. Germline V gene data show CDR1 as SGHRS and CDR2 as YFSETQ. The CDR3 protein is CASSQLSTYNEQFF. DNA for the CDR3: TGCGCCAGCAGCCAATTATCTACGTACAATGAGCAGTTCTTC. The variable domain in full, with the rest retrieved from reference TRBV5-1 and TRBJ2-1, is KAGVTQTPRYLIKTRGQQVTLSCSPISGHRSVSWYQQTPGQGLQFLFEYFSETQRNKGNFPGRFSGRQFSNSRSEMNVSTLELGDSALYLCASSQLSTYNEQFFGPGTRLTVL.

The chain has TRBV11-2 and TRBJ1-3; D is unresolved. The CDR3 has 11 residues. V lost 4 bases, J lost 8 bases, and 6 bases lay in between. Germline CDR1 reads SGHAT; CDR2 reads FQNNGV. CDR3 protein: CASSSEDTIYF. The CDR3 bases are TGTGCCAGCAGCTCGGAAGACACCATATATTTT.

The genes are TRBV28 and TRBJ1-1; 7 bases agree with TRBD1. V lost 4 bases to trimming and J lost 2 bases; unmatched junction nucleotides: 10. The CDR3 consists of 16 residues. From germline, CDR1 is MDHEN and CDR2 SYDVKM. CDR3 sequence: CASSSVWTGFNTEAFF. The CDR3 nucleotides read TGTGCCAGCAGTTCGGTATGGACAGGTTTCAACACTGAAGCTTTCTTT.

This clonotype has only a few counts. In DNA, the CDR3 is TGTGCCAGCAGGATACCAGCTAACTATGGCTACACCTTC. This translates into CASRIPANYGYTF. The gene calls are TRBV28 and TRBJ1-2; D is uncertain. V was clipped by 6 bases and J by 0 bases, with 8 bases between them. The V gene's germline CDR1 is MDHEN and CDR2 SYDVKM. The CDR3 has 13 amino acids.

In its sample, this clonotype was seen a few times. J is TRBJ2-3 and V is TRBV29-1; possible D gene TRBD2, 6 bases. V was clipped by 6 bases and J by 7 bases, with 17 bases between them. Germline V gives CDR1 SQVTM, CDR2 ANQGSEA. There are 13 residues in the CDR3. CDR3 nucleotides: TGCAGCGTAGAGGACGGGGGAGTAAATACGCAGTATTTT. Amino acid sequence: CSVEDGGVNTQYF.

This clonotype was counted between two and nine times. The chain carries TRBV28 and TRBJ1-3; a possible D gene is TRBD1 (5 bases). The CDR3 extends over 15 amino acids. V lost 1 base, J lost 2 bases, and 9 bases lay in between. Germline V CDR1 and CDR2: MDHEN, SYDVKM. The CDR3 region has the DNA TGTGCCAGCAGTTTATTGGGGGTAACTGGAAACACCATATATTTT. Translated: CASSLLGVTGNTIYF.